A selection of T cell receptor beta chains follows, all from one sample in a study of T cell changes during pregnancy in multiple sclerosis. Only in-frame clones appear in the TCRdb table, and some are missing; sequencing was by immunoSEQ multiplex PCR. The table records some 66,000 clones, around 90% of them present only once. The sample in question was CD8+ T cells from peripheral blood mononuclear cells, obtained before pregnancy. These receptors came from a female donor with multiple sclerosis, enrolled in a pregnancy study. Each CDR3 is given with its conserved first and last residue. D genes are given only for firm matches. For some rows the clone size is stated as once, few or many, or as a class when expanded; others skip it.

cdr3_length: 14
clone_size: NA
v_call: TRBV11-2
j_call: TRBJ1-2
d_call: NA
cdr3_nt: TGTGCCAGCAGCTTAGGGCGCGGACTTTATGGCTACACCTTC
cdr3_aa: CASSLGRGLYGYTF

cdr3_length: 12
clone_size: NA
v_call: TRBV6-6
j_call: TRBJ2-7
d_call: TRBD2
cdr3_nt: TGTGCCAGCCTAGCGGGGTCCTACGAGCAGTACTTC
cdr3_aa: CASLAGSYEQYF

cdr3_length: 13
clone_size: NA
v_call: TRBV2
j_call: TRBJ2-7
d_call: NA
cdr3_nt: TGTGCCAGCAGTGCAGGAACCCCCTACGAGCAGTACTTC
cdr3_aa: CASSAGTPYEQYF

cdr3_length: 13
clone_size: NA
v_call: TRBV5-1
j_call: TRBJ1-1
d_call: NA
cdr3_nt: TGCGCCAGCAGTTCGAGGGAAAGCACTGAAGCTTTCTTT
cdr3_aa: CASSSRESTEAFF

cdr3_length: 19
clone_size: NA
v_call: TRBV28
j_call: TRBJ1-4
d_call: NA
cdr3_nt: TGTGCCAGCAGTTTATATCTAACGGTACCGGACAGTTGGAATGAAAAACTGTTTTTT
cdr3_aa: CASSLYLTVPDSWNEKLFF

cdr3_length: 13
clone_size: NA
v_call: TRBV6-4
j_call: TRBJ1-1
d_call: NA
cdr3_nt: TGTGCCAGCAGTGAAGGGGAGAACACTGAAGCTTTCTTT
cdr3_aa: CASSEGENTEAFF

cdr3_length: 15
clone_size: few
v_call: TRBV19
j_call: TRBJ1-2
d_call: NA
cdr3_nt: TGTGCCAGTAGTATAGGACACAGGGATAACTATGGCTACACCTTC
cdr3_aa: CASSIGHRDNYGYTF

cdr3_length: 14
clone_size: NA
v_call: TRBV6-4
j_call: TRBJ2-3
d_call: NA
cdr3_nt: TGTGCCAGCAGTGACTCTAGCGGCGCGGATACGCAGTATTTT
cdr3_aa: CASSDSSGADTQYF

cdr3_length: 17
clone_size: NA
v_call: TRBV9
j_call: TRBJ2-1
d_call: TRBD1
cdr3_nt: TGTGCCAGCAGCGTAGACGGTACGCAGGGGGCGGACAATGAGCAGTTCTTC
cdr3_aa: CASSVDGTQGADNEQFF

cdr3_length: 17
clone_size: NA
v_call: TRBV5-1
j_call: TRBJ1-3
d_call: NA
cdr3_nt: TGCGCCAGCAGCTTGGGGGACACGGGAGGTGCTGGAAACACCATATATTTT
cdr3_aa: CASSLGDTGGAGNTIYF

cdr3_length: 12
clone_size: NA
v_call: TRBV10-2
j_call: TRBJ2-7
d_call: NA
cdr3_nt: TGCGCCAGCATAGGGGAAACCTACGAGCAGTACTTC
cdr3_aa: CASIGETYEQYF